The rows below give T cell receptor beta chains drawn from one sample of a study of cytomegalovirus exposure and HLA in healthy donors. The protocol was immunoSEQ multiplex PCR, while the TCRdb copy is restricted to in-frame clones and leaves out a portion. The sample contains under 200,000 clones, approximately 80% of which appear only once. The specimen sequenced was PBMCs. The receptors stem from a woman in her thirties or forties in good health and CMV-seropositive. Both conserved end residues are part of each CDR3. A D gene is named only where the DNA matches it firmly. Size is omitted from some rows. Given values are once, few, many or a class for expanded clones.

V: TRBV6-6
J: TRBJ1-2
D: TRBD1
size: few
CDR3: CASRKTGDYYGYTF
DNA: TGTGCCAGCAGAAAGACAGGGGATTACTATGGCTACACCTTC

V: TRBV7-6
J: TRBJ2-3
D: TRBD2
size: .
CDR3: CASSSYGTSYPDTQYF
DNA: TGTGCCAGCAGCTCTTACGGGACTAGCTACCCAGATACGCAGTATTTT

V: TRBV13
J: TRBJ2-2
D: .
size: .
CDR3: CASSLFSAYTGELFF
DNA: TGTGCCAGCAGCTTATTTTCCGCGTACACCGGGGAGCTGTTTTTT

V: TRBV10-1
J: TRBJ1-1
D: TRBD1
size: .
CDR3: CASNKDRNSEAFF
DNA: TGCGCCAGCAATAAGGACAGGAACTCTGAAGCTTTCTTT

V: TRBV5-1
J: TRBJ1-1
D: .
size: .
CDR3: CARYTGGTEAFF
DNA: TGCGCCAGATACACGGGGGGCACTGAGGCTTTCTTT

V: TRBV19
J: TRBJ1-1
D: .
size: .
CDR3: CASSADQGKGTEAFF
DNA: TGTGCCAGTAGTGCTGACCAGGGGAAGGGAACTGAAGCTTTCTTT

V: TRBV9
J: TRBJ2-7
D: TRBD2
size: .
CDR3: CASSASGTYEQYF
DNA: TGTGCCAGCAGCGCTAGCGGAACCTACGAGCAGTACTTC

V: TRBV6-6
J: TRBJ1-6
D: .
size: .
CDR3: CASSSGEANSPLHF
DNA: TGTGCCAGCAGTTCAGGGGAAGCTAATTCACCCCTCCACTTT

V: TRBV6-5
J: TRBJ1-1
D: TRBD1
size: few
CDR3: CASSYSGTAGEAFF
DNA: TGTGCCAGCAGTTACTCGGGGACAGCTGGGGAAGCTTTCTTT

V: TRBV25-1
J: TRBJ1-2
D: TRBD1
size: .
CDR3: CASSPTGDDYHGYTF
DNA: TGTGCCAGCAGTCCAACAGGGGACGACTACCATGGCTACACCTTC

V: TRBV4-2
J: TRBJ2-7
D: TRBD1
size: .
CDR3: CASSLTPGQNYEQYF
DNA: TGTGCCAGCAGCTTAACCCCGGGACAGAACTACGAGCAGTACTTC

V: TRBV6-5
J: TRBJ2-7
D: .
size: once
CDR3: CASSRTDSYEQYF
DNA: TGTGCCAGCAGCAGGACAGACTCCTACGAGCAGTACTTC

V: TRBV2
J: TRBJ2-1
D: .
size: .
CDR3: CASRLDSDNEQFF
DNA: TGTGCCAGCCGCCTTGATAGCGACAATGAGCAGTTCTTC

V: TRBV10-1
J: TRBJ1-1
D: TRBD1
size: few
CDR3: CASSESADRVAFF
DNA: TGCGCCAGCAGTGAGTCGGCGGACAGGGTGGCTTTCTTT

V: TRBV27
J: TRBJ1-1
D: TRBD1
size: .
CDR3: CASSLGQGTTEAFF
DNA: TGTGCCAGCAGCCTCGGACAGGGGACCACTGAAGCTTTCTTT

V: TRBV18
J: TRBJ1-3
D: .
size: .
CDR3: CASSPTSQAGNTIYF
DNA: TGTGCCAGCTCACCAACATCGCAAGCTGGAAACACCATATATTTT

V: TRBV7-9
J: TRBJ1-2
D: .
size: .
CDR3: CASSPSSGYTF
DNA: TGTGCCAGCAGCCCCTCCTCGGGCTACACCTTC

V: TRBV10-3
J: TRBJ1-2
D: TRBD1
size: .
CDR3: CAISDSDRGNYGYTF
DNA: TGTGCCATCAGTGATTCGGACAGGGGCAACTATGGCTACACCTTC

V: TRBV5-1
J: TRBJ2-7
D: .
size: .
CDR3: CASSLAPGNEQYF
DNA: TGCGCCAGCAGCTTGGCCCCGGGGAACGAGCAGTACTTC

V: TRBV5-6
J: TRBJ2-2
D: TRBD2
size: .
CDR3: CASSLPGLAGGLNTGELFF
DNA: TGTGCCAGCAGCTTACCGGGACTAGCGGGGGGTCTTAACACCGGGGAGCTGTTTTTT

V: TRBV19
J: TRBJ2-3
D: TRBD2
size: few
CDR3: CASRWTGTTSTDTQYF
DNA: TGTGCCAGTAGATGGACCGGGACTACTAGCACAGATACGCAGTATTTT

V: TRBV11-2
J: TRBJ2-7
D: TRBD2
size: few
CDR3: CASSLGSGTSSYEQYF
DNA: TGTGCCAGCAGCTTAGGTTCCGGGACTAGCAGCTACGAGCAGTACTTC

V: TRBV7-9
J: TRBJ2-7
D: .
size: .
CDR3: CASRGDSYEQYF
DNA: TGTGCCAGCAGAGGGGACTCCTACGAGCAGTACTTC

V: TRBV6-5
J: TRBJ2-7
D: TRBD2
size: .
CDR3: CASSPTSGGYEQYF
DNA: TGTGCCAGCAGTCCTACTAGCGGGGGGTACGAGCAGTACTTC

V: TRBV10-3
J: TRBJ1-2
D: TRBD1
size: .
CDR3: CAISVANGQGAPGYTF
DNA: TGTGCCATCAGCGTAGCCAACGGACAGGGGGCGCCGGGCTACACCTTC

V: TRBV7-2
J: TRBJ1-2
D: TRBD1
size: .
CDR3: CASSWGQQGTYGYTF
DNA: TGTGCCAGCAGCTGGGGGCAACAGGGGACCTATGGCTACACCTTC

V: TRBV1
J: TRBJ2-3
D: .
size: .
CDR3: CTSSQDLTGAVGDTQYF
DNA: TGCACCAGCAGCCAAGATCTCACGGGAGCTGTCGGGGATACGCAGTATTTT

V: TRBV10-2
J: TRBJ2-7
D: .
size: .
CDR3: CASQGLSYEQYF
DNA: TGCGCCAGTCAGGGTCTCTCCTACGAGCAGTACTTC

V: TRBV10-1
J: TRBJ2-7
D: .
size: .
CDR3: CASSESAGFEQYF
DNA: TGCGCCAGCAGTGAGTCCGCCGGGTTCGAGCAGTACTTC

V: TRBV7-2
J: TRBJ2-6
D: .
size: .
CDR3: CASSFGQPSSGANVLTF
DNA: TGTGCCAGCAGCTTTGGACAGCCTAGCTCTGGGGCCAACGTCCTGACTTTC

V: TRBV6-5
J: TRBJ1-3
D: TRBD1
size: .
CDR3: CASSPHTGAGNTIYF
DNA: TGTGCCAGCAGTCCCCATACAGGGGCTGGAAACACCATATATTTT

V: TRBV27
J: TRBJ1-4
D: TRBD1
size: .
CDR3: CASSSSGTGVLKLFF
DNA: TGTGCCAGCAGTTCTTCCGGGACAGGCGTGTTAAAACTGTTTTTT

V: TRBV19
J: TRBJ2-7
D: TRBD2
size: .
CDR3: CASSIDGAGAREQYF
DNA: TGTGCCAGTAGTATAGATGGGGCGGGAGCTCGGGAGCAGTACTTC

V: TRBV7-9
J: TRBJ1-4
D: .
size: .
CDR3: CASSLTLGGGNEKLFF
DNA: TGTGCCAGCAGCTTGACCTTGGGAGGGGGTAATGAAAAACTGTTTTTT

V: TRBV6-1
J: TRBJ2-5
D: .
size: .
CDR3: CASSTSGVHLEYF
DNA: TGTGCCAGCAGTACCTCTGGAGTCCACCTTGAGTACTTC

V: TRBV20-1
J: TRBJ1-4
D: .
size: .
CDR3: CSAPRSEKLFF
DNA: TGCAGTGCCCCCCGGAGTGAAAAACTGTTTTTT

V: TRBV6-5
J: TRBJ1-1
D: TRBD1
size: few
CDR3: CASSGLPGGTEAFF
DNA: TGTGCCAGCAGTGGACTCCCAGGGGGCACTGAAGCTTTCTTT

V: TRBV7-2
J: TRBJ2-3
D: TRBD1
size: .
CDR3: CASTKGQGAGDTQYF
DNA: TGTGCCAGCACAAAGGGACAGGGGGCAGGGGATACGCAGTATTTT

V: TRBV11-2
J: TRBJ2-1
D: TRBD1
size: .
CDR3: CASSRDRVGQFF
DNA: TGTGCCAGCAGCAGGGACAGGGTGGGGCAGTTCTTC

V: TRBV7-6
J: TRBJ2-1
D: TRBD2
size: .
CDR3: CASSLVGAGGSYNEQFF
DNA: TGTGCCAGCAGCTTAGTCGGGGCGGGAGGGTCGTACAATGAGCAGTTCTTC

V: TRBV4-3
J: TRBJ2-1
D: .
size: .
CDR3: CASSQEGSSEQFF
DNA: TGCGCCAGCAGCCAAGAAGGCAGTAGCGAGCAGTTCTTC